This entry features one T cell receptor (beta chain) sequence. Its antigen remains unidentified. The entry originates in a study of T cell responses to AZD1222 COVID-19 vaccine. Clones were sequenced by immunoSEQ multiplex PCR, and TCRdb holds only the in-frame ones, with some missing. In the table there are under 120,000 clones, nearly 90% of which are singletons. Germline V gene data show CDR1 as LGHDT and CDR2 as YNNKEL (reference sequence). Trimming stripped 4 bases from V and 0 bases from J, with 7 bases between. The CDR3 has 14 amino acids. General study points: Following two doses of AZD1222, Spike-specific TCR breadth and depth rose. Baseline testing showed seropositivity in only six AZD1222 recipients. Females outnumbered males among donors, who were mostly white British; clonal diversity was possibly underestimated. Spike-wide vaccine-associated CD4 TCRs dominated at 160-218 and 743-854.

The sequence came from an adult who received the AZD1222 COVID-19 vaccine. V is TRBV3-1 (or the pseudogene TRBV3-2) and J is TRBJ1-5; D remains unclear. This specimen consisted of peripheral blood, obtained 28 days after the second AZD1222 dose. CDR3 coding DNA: TGTGCCAGCAGCCCCCGCGATAGCAATCAGCCCCAGCATTTT. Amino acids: CASSPRDSNQPQHF.